Below are 21 T cell receptor beta chains sequenced from a single sample in a study of blood T cell repertoires in COVID-19. The method was immunoSEQ multiplex PCR; TCRdb's version includes in-frame clones alone and lacks a portion of them. The table has 200,000 or so clones, roughly nine tenths seen once. What was sequenced was peripheral blood. All receptors come from a woman between 65 and 79 years old with acute or convalescent COVID-19.

The chain carries TRBV7-2 and TRBJ2-7; 14 nucleotides line up with TRBD2. This CDR3 has 16 residues. Germline assignment: CDR1 SGHTA and CDR2 FQGNSA. V shed 3 bases and J 9 bases; nucleotides not matched to a gene: 10. DNA of the CDR3: TGTGCCAGCAGCTTGGGGGGACTAGCGGGAGCGATGGGGCAGTACTTC. Translation: CASSLGGLAGAMGQYF.

The V call is TRBV11-2, the J call TRBJ1-5, with unresolved D. This CDR3 has 14 residues. Trimming left V 2 bases short and J 1 base short, with 6 bases between. Per the germline V gene, CDR1 is SGHAT and CDR2 is FQNNGV. CDR3 sequence (DNA): TGTGCCAGCAGCTTATCCTCCAGCAATCAGCCCCAGCATTTT. Translating gives CASSLSSSNQPQHF.

The V gene is TRBV6-5, the J gene TRBJ2-3; 7 nucleotides agree with TRBD1. Germline CDR1 MNHEY, CDR2 SVGAGI. V trimming: 6 bases; J trimming: 5 bases; junction bases outside the gene matches: 5. The CDR3 length is 13 residues. The CDR3 DNA is TGTGCCAGCAGAACACCAGGGGGAGATACGCAGTATTTT. Translation: CASRTPGGDTQYF.

Concerning this clone: Within the sample, other DNA sequences also encode this same CDR3. The rearrangement uses TRBV5-1 and TRBJ1-1; D ambiguous. Germline assignment: CDR1 SGHRS and CDR2 YFSETQ. This CDR3 spans 15 amino acids. V lost 0 bases and J lost 2, with 11 bases in between. The CDR3 region has the DNA TGCGCCAGCAGCTTGGCCGGGAGCCCCAACACTGAAGCTTTCTTT. Translated, it gives CASSLAGSPNTEAFF.

The chain joins TRBV2 to TRBJ1-4; TRBD1 matches 8 bases. Unmatched junction bases numbered 3, after V lost 6 bases and J lost 3 bases. This CDR3 is 14 amino acids long. The germline V gene encodes CDR1 SNHLY and CDR2 FYNNEI. The CDR3 bases are TGTGCCAGCAGGAGACAGGGGCCTAATGAAAAACTGTTTTTT. Its translation is CASRRQGPNEKLFF.

This chain uses TRBV6-6 with TRBJ1-6, with a tentative D call TRBD1 (5 bases). Trimming removed 6 bases from V and 7 bases from J, with 7 bases in between. Germline values: CDR1 MNHNY, CDR2 SVGAGI (reference sequence). The CDR3 runs 12 residues. CDR3 bases: TGTGCCAGCAGCCGGACAAATTCACCCCTCCACTTT. This sequence encodes CASSRTNSPLHF.

This clone has a handful of counts. This chain joins TRBV12-5 and TRBJ1-1; 7 bases are shared with TRBD1. Trimming cost V 0 bases and J 5 bases; bases outside gene matches: 3. Germline loops: CDR1 LGHNT, CDR2 FRNRAP. The CDR3 covers 14 residues. The CDR3 DNA reads TGTGCTAGTGGTTTGGTACACAGGGGAACTGAAGCTTTCTTT. Translation gives CASGLVHRGTEAFF. The variable domain in full, with the rest retrieved from reference TRBV12-5 and TRBJ1-1, is DARVTQTPRHKVTEMGQEVTMRCQPILGHNTVFWYRQTMMQGLELLAYFRNRAPLDDSGMPKDRFSAEMPDATLATLKIQPSEPRDSAVYFCASGLVHRGTEAFFGQGTRLTVV.

About this clone: An end of the junction does not agree with germline; a read error may underlie this. The chain carries TRBV19 and TRBJ2-3, with D possibly TRBD2 on 6 matching bases. CDR3 length equals 13 residues. Germline CDR1 reads LNHDA; CDR2 reads SQIVND (reference sequence). CDR3 protein: CASSIIGGGSQNF. For the CDR3, the DNA is TGTGCCAGTAGTATAATCGGGGGTGGGTCCCAGAATTTT. Combining the CDR3 with reference TRBV19 and TRBJ2-3 gives the whole variable domain DGGITQSPKYLFRKEGQNVTLSCEQNLNHDAMYWYRQDPGQGLRLIYYSQIVNDFQKGDIAEGYSVSREKKESFPLTVTSAQKNPTAFYLCASSIIGGGSQNFGPGTRLTVL.

The V and J genes are TRBV5-1 and TRBJ1-6; D remains unclear. The CDR3 length is 17 residues. Germline V gene sequence: CDR1 SGHRS, CDR2 YFSETQ. The ends were cut back, 4 bases at V and 0 bases at J, with 14 bases in the middle. Here the CDR3 reads CASSMLGGYSYNSPLHF. The CDR3 DNA reads as TGCGCCAGCAGCATGCTAGGAGGCTACTCCTATAATTCACCCCTCCACTTT. Together with reference TRBV5-1 and TRBJ1-6, the CDR3 gives the full variable domain: KAGVTQTPRYLIKTRGQQVTLSCSPISGHRSVSWYQQTPGQGLQFLFEYFSETQRNKGNFPGRFSGRQFSNSRSEMNVSTLELGDSALYLCASSMLGGYSYNSPLHFGNGTRLTVT.

This chain connects TRBV6-2 or TRBV6-3 to TRBJ1-2; 8 nucleotides line up with TRBD1. Germline V gene data show CDR1 as MNHEY and CDR2 as SVGEGT. CDR3 length: 14 residues. The junction had 9 bases not matched to a gene; V was cut back by 4 bases and J by 8 bases. CDR3 DNA sequence: TGTGCCAGCAGTTCCCGGACAGGGACTCTAGGCTACACCTTC. Protein: CASSSRTGTLGYTF.

This chain joins TRBV28 and TRBJ2-3; TRBD2 aligns across 9 bases. V shed 6 bases and J 1 base; nucleotides not matched to a gene: 8. Germline V gene sequence: CDR1 MDHEN, CDR2 SYDVKM. There are 16 residues in the CDR3. As DNA, the CDR3 is TGTGCCAGCAGGCTAGCGGGAAACACTGGCACAGATACGCAGTATTTT. Encoded protein: CASRLAGNTGTDTQYF.

The chain has TRBV19 and TRBJ2-1, with D unresolved. V lost 5 bases to trimming and J lost 8 bases, with 7 bases between them. Germline V gives CDR1 LNHDA, CDR2 SQIVND (reference sequence). This CDR3 is 11 amino acids long. Here the CDR3 reads CASSSDYEQFF. In DNA, the CDR3 is TGTGCCAGTAGTTCCGACTATGAGCAGTTCTTC. Looking up the rest from reference TRBV19 and TRBJ2-1 gives the full variable domain: DGGITQSPKYLFRKEGQNVTLSCEQNLNHDAMYWYRQDPGQGLRLIYYSQIVNDFQKGDIAEGYSVSREKKESFPLTVTSAQKNPTAFYLCASSSDYEQFFGPGTRLTVL.

The chain joins TRBV2 to TRBJ1-5; 9 bases are shared with TRBD1. The CDR3 length is 14 residues. The V and J ends lost 5 bases and 10 bases, in that order; junction bases with no gene match: 9. CDR1 is SNHLY, CDR2 FYNNEI, per germline. CDR3 nucleotides: TGTGCCAGCAGTCATGGACAGGGGAGGGAACCCCAGCATTTT. Translated, it gives CASSHGQGREPQHF.

The chain uses TRBV5-1 and TRBJ1-4, with 10 nucleotides matching TRBD1. Looked up from germline, CDR1 is SGHRS and CDR2 is YFSETQ. The V segment lost 0 bases and the J segment 7 bases; nucleotides outside the gene matches: 3. This CDR3 contains 15 residues. The CDR3 DNA reads TGCGCCAGCAGCTTGGATGGACAGGGGGTTGAAAAACTGTTTTTT. The encoded protein is CASSLDGQGVEKLFF.

The genes are TRBV7-9 and TRBJ2-7; TRBD2 might be the D (7 bases). The CDR3 is 17 residues long. Germline values: CDR1 SEHNR, CDR2 FQNEAQ (reference sequence). V was clipped by 3 bases and J by 7 bases, with 25 bases between them. The CDR3 DNA follows: TGTGCCAGCAGCTTGCCCGACCGGGGGGCTCAAGTCGGGGAGCAGTACTTC. Translating it yields CASSLPDRGAQVGEQYF.

This clone has just a few counts. This rearrangement joins TRBV28 to TRBJ1-2; no clear D. The V gene's germline CDR1 is MDHEN and CDR2 SYDVKM. Trimming took off 4 bases at V and 7 bases at J, with 16 bases between the two ends. The CDR3 consists of 14 residues. CDR3 sequence (DNA): TGTGCCAGCAGTTCCCCGGGGAGGTATATTGGCTACACCTTC. Residues: CASSSPGRYIGYTF.

This clone was seen only a few times. The J gene is TRBJ2-1, the V gene TRBV5-1, with 8 bases aligning to TRBD2. The CDR3 runs to 15 residues. CDR1 is SGHRS, CDR2 YFSETQ, per germline. The V segment lost 0 bases and the J segment 4 bases; nucleotides outside the gene matches: 3. The CDR3 nucleotides read TGCGCCAGCAGCTTGGGGGGACTAGGATACAATGAGCAGTTCTTC. This encodes CASSLGGLGYNEQFF.

Of note for this clone: At one end, the junction sequence differs from germline, possibly due to a read error. The rearrangement uses TRBV2 and TRBJ1-2; 7 nucleotides agree with TRBD1. The CDR3 contains 13 residues. Germline V gene data show CDR1 as SNHLY and CDR2 as FYNNEI. The CDR3 is CAGSLRGREGYTF. The CDR3 coding sequence is TGTGCCGGCAGTCTTAGGGGGCGCGAGGGCTACACCTTC.

This clone appeared once. The DNA of the CDR3 is TGTGCCAGCAGTTTATACGGCCCCCCAGGAACCCAGTACTTC. This encodes CASSLYGPPGTQYF. The rearrangement uses TRBV27 and TRBJ2-5; D ambiguous. With 1 base removed from V and 8 bases from J, the gap between germline ends came to 14 bases. This CDR3 region has 14 residues. CDR1 and CDR2 from the germline V gene are MNHEY and SMNVEV (reference sequence).

V is TRBV10-3 and J is TRBJ1-3, with D possibly being TRBD1 (5 bases). The CDR3 totals 14 residues. Germline CDR1 reads ENHRY; CDR2 reads SYGVKD. Trimming cost V 5 bases and J 5 bases, with 13 bases left between them. CDR3 DNA: TGTGCCATCAGTTCTGCGGGGGGAAGAAACACCATATATTTT. Its translation: CAISSAGGRNTIYF.

This rearrangement joins TRBV6-6 to TRBJ1-2, with D unresolved. The ends were cut back, 6 bases at V and 7 bases at J, with 18 bases in the middle. The CDR3 is made up of 14 amino acids. Germline CDR1 MNHNY, CDR2 SVGAGI (reference sequence). CDR3: CASSPTGRLRGYTF. CDR3 coding DNA: TGTGCCAGCAGCCCCACGGGGAGGTTACGTGGCTACACCTTC.